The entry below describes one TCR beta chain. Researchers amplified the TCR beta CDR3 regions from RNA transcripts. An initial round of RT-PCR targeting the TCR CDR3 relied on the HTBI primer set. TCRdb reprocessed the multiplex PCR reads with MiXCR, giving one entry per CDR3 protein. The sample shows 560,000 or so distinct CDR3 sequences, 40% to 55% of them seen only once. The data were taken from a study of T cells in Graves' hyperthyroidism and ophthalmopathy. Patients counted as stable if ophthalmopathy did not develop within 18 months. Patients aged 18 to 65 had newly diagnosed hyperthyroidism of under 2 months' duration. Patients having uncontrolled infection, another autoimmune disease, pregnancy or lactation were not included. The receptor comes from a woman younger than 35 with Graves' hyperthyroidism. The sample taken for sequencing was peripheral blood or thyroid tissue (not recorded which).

The DNA of the CDR3 is TGTGCCAGCAGCCTAACCCCAGATACGCAGTATTTT. Translated: CASSLTPDTQYF. The chain couples TRBV5-5 to TRBJ2-3; D gene ambiguous. Trimming stripped 4 bases from V and 4 bases from J, with 7 bases between. This CDR3 region has 12 residues. Germline values: CDR1 SGHKS, CDR2 YYEKEE (reference sequence).